Presented here are 26 T cell receptor beta chains from one specimen sequenced in a study of T cell responses to AZD1222 COVID-19 vaccine. TCRdb's copy holds only in-frame clones and misses some; the assay was immunoSEQ multiplex PCR. Of 100,000 to 150,000 clones listed, 88% are singletons. The sample was peripheral blood, taken on day 0 of AZD1222 vaccination. Receptors originate from an adult in good health.

V and J are TRBV19 and TRBJ2-7; TRBD1 matches at 8 bases. The V gene's germline CDR1 is LNHDA and CDR2 SQIVND (reference sequence). V shed 6 bases and J 0 bases; nucleotides not matched to a gene: 7. This CDR3 contains 15 residues. CDR3 loop: CASRKGTGSSYEQYF. The CDR3 coding sequence is TGTGCCAGTAGGAAGGGGACAGGTAGCTCCTACGAGCAGTACTTC.

This chain links TRBV5-1 with TRBJ2-5, with D perhaps TRBD1 or TRBD2 (5 bases each). V was cut by 1 base and J by 5 bases, with 9 bases left in between. The CDR3 sequence is 13 residues long. Germline V lookup: CDR1 SGHRS, CDR2 YFSETQ. CDR3 bases: TGCGCCAGCAGCTTGACTGGGGACGAGACCCAGTACTTC. Translating gives CASSLTGDETQYF.

The chain employs TRBV5-6 and TRBJ1-2, with D possibly matching TRBD1 (5 bases). Between the trimmed V and J ends, which lost 2 bases and 8 bases, there was a span of 19 bases. This CDR3 has 15 amino acids. Germline V lookup: CDR1 SGHDT, CDR2 YYEEEE. The CDR3 loop is CASSFQGGPGTGYTF. The CDR3 DNA reads TGTGCCAGCAGCTTCCAGGGAGGACCCGGAACGGGCTACACCTTC.

This clone has only one observation. J is TRBJ2-5 and V is TRBV19, with a weak D call TRBD2 (6 bases). CDR1 and CDR2 from the germline V gene are LNHDA and SQIVND (reference sequence). V lost 8 bases, J lost 5 bases, and 15 bases lay in between. The CDR3 has 13 amino acids. The CDR3 is CASGPWGVETQYF. In DNA form, the CDR3 reads TGTGCCAGTGGTCCATGGGGGGTTGAGACCCAGTACTTC.

The CDR3 DNA is TGCGCCAGCAGCCAAGATCAGGGGGCTGACAATGAGCAGTTCTTC. Its translation is CASSQDQGADNEQFF. The chain couples TRBV4-3 to TRBJ2-1, with TRBD1 identical over 8 bases. In germline, CDR1 is LGHNA, CDR2 YSLEER. CDR3 size: 15 residues. V lost 0 bases and J lost 5; bases outside the gene matches: 3.

The J gene is TRBJ2-1, the V gene TRBV19, with 9 bases identical to TRBD2. The CDR3 loop spans 15 amino acids. Looked up from germline, CDR1 is LNHDA and CDR2 is SQIVND (reference sequence). J lost 6 bases, V lost 4 bases, and 7 bases had no gene match. CDR3: CASSTGGRATNEQFF. CDR3 nucleotide sequence: TGTGCCAGTAGTACTGGCGGGAGGGCCACCAATGAGCAGTTCTTC.

This sequence joins TRBV7-2 and TRBJ1-1, with D perhaps matching TRBD1 (6 bases). The CDR3 has 15 amino acids. V was clipped by 1 base and J by 3 bases, with 12 bases between them. Germline assignment: CDR1 SGHTA and CDR2 FQGNSA. The CDR3 here is CASSLVNREDTEAFF. The CDR3 DNA is TGTGCCAGCAGCTTAGTTAACAGGGAAGACACTGAAGCTTTCTTT.

The J gene is TRBJ2-7, the V gene TRBV5-6, with D tentatively TRBD2 (5 bases). Germline CDR1 and CDR2: SGHDT and YYEEEE. The V end was cut by 2 bases, the J end by 3 bases, with 15 bases between. The CDR3 consists of 15 residues. This CDR3 reads CASSLRGLADYEQYF. The CDR3, as DNA: TGTGCCAGCAGCTTAAGAGGACTGGCCGACTACGAGCAGTACTTC.

V and J are TRBV11-3 and TRBJ1-6, with TRBD1 identical over 7 bases. Looked up from germline, CDR1 is SGHNT and CDR2 is YENEEA. This CDR3 has 14 amino acids. The trim removed 4 bases at V and 7 bases at J, leaving 4 bases unmatched. This chain's CDR3 is CASSSGQMNSPLHF. Written as DNA, the CDR3 is TGTGCCAGCAGCTCGGGACAGATGAATTCACCCCTCCACTTT.

The genes are TRBV11-2 and TRBJ2-1; 10 bases are a match to TRBD2. J lost 3 bases, V lost 1 base, and 9 bases had no gene match. The CDR3 is made up of 18 amino acids. Germline CDR1 reads SGHAT; CDR2 reads FQNNGV. The CDR3 loop reads CASSLVRVAGGFYNEQFF. The CDR3 coding sequence is TGTGCCAGCAGCTTAGTCCGGGTAGCGGGGGGCTTCTACAATGAGCAGTTCTTC.

This sequence joins TRBV7-2 and TRBJ2-5, with 7 nucleotides matching TRBD2. The junction had 9 bases not matched to a gene; V was cut back by 0 bases and J by 5 bases. This CDR3 comprises 16 residues. The V gene's germline CDR1 is SGHTA and CDR2 FQGNSA. CDR3 amino acids: CASSLAFGGSWETQYF. For the CDR3, the DNA is TGTGCCAGCAGCTTAGCGTTCGGCGGGAGTTGGGAGACCCAGTACTTC.

This chain joins TRBV28 and TRBJ1-1; no reliable D call. This CDR3 has 17 residues. CDR1 and CDR2 from the germline V gene are MDHEN and SYDVKM. V was clipped by 3 bases and J by 0 bases, with 17 bases between them. The CDR3 reads CASSLPQQVTMNTEAFF. In nucleotides, the CDR3 is TGTGCCAGCAGTTTGCCACAGCAAGTGACCATGAACACTGAAGCTTTCTTT. The full variable domain, completed using reference TRBV28 and TRBJ1-1, is DVKVTQSSRYLVKRTGEKVFLECVQDMDHENMFWYRQDPGLGLRLIYFSYDVKMKEKGDIPEGYSVSREKKERFSLILESASTNQTSMYLCASSLPQQVTMNTEAFFGQGTRLTVV.

The chain uses TRBV7-9 and TRBJ2-1, with 10 bases that match TRBD2. CDR3 length equals 15 residues. The germline V gene has CDR1 SEHNR and CDR2 FQNEAQ (reference sequence). V lost 5 bases, J lost 6 bases, and 7 bases stayed unmatched. The CDR3 sequence: CASSPGLAVVNEQFF. The CDR3 DNA sequence: TGTGCCAGCAGCCCAGGACTAGCGGTGGTCAATGAGCAGTTCTTC.

The rearrangement links TRBV7-2 to TRBJ2-7; no definite D call. The length of the CDR3 is 12 residues. CDR1 is SGHTA and CDR2 is FQGNSA in the germline V gene. With 2 bases removed from V and 4 bases from J, the gap between germline ends came to 6 bases. CDR3 DNA: TGTGCCAGCAGCTTATTATGGTACGAGCAGTACTTC. This sequence encodes CASSLLWYEQYF.

This clone turned up a few times. V gene TRBV4-1 combines with J gene TRBJ2-7; 7 bases map to TRBD2. The CDR3 has 15 residues. The V and J ends lost 3 bases and 4 bases, in that order; junction bases with no gene match: 9. Germline V gene sequence: CDR1 MGHRA, CDR2 YSYEKL. The CDR3 is CASSHPARERYEQYF. The CDR3 region has the DNA TGCGCCAGCAGCCACCCCGCGCGGGAGAGGTACGAGCAGTACTTC.

The chain has TRBV27 and TRBJ2-3, with a possible D match to TRBD1 (6 bases). CDR1 and CDR2 (germline): MNHEY, SMNVEV (reference sequence). CDR3 length: 16 amino acids. The germline V and J ends were trimmed by 5 bases and 0 bases, with 15 bases remaining between them. CDR3 loop: CASSLSWGRSTDTQYF. CDR3 DNA sequence: TGTGCCAGCAGTCTCAGTTGGGGGCGGAGCACAGATACGCAGTATTTT.

This sequence joins TRBV10-1 and TRBJ1-2; D gene uncertain. This CDR3 region has 12 residues. V was trimmed by 3 bases and J by 4 bases, leaving 6 bases between them. From germline, CDR1 is WNHNN and CDR2 SYGVQD (reference sequence). The CDR3 loop reads CASSDGSYGYTF. CDR3 in DNA: TGCGCCAGCAGTGACGGGAGCTATGGCTACACCTTC.

This clone came up a few times. The chain joins TRBV24-1 to TRBJ1-5; 12 positions agree with TRBD1. The germline gives CDR1 KGHDR, CDR2 SFDVKD. The trim removed 6 bases at V and 2 bases at J, leaving 7 bases unmatched. The length of the CDR3 is 17 residues. CDR3 bases: TGTGCCACCAGTCCGGGACAGGGGGCTACGGGCAATCAGCCCCAGCATTTT. It yields the protein CATSPGQGATGNQPQHF.

This chain links TRBV2 with TRBJ1-5; 10 nucleotides align to TRBD1. J lost 6 bases, V lost 4 bases, and 6 bases had no gene match. CDR1 and CDR2 from the germline V gene are SNHLY and FYNNEI. The CDR3 runs 15 residues. In DNA form, the CDR3 reads TGTGCCAGCAGTGTGAGACAGGGGGCGGGTCAGCCCCAGCATTTT. The encoded protein is CASSVRQGAGQPQHF.

The chain combines TRBV27 with TRBJ2-7; TRBD1 matches at 9 bases. Germline V gene sequence: CDR1 MNHEY, CDR2 SMNVEV (reference sequence). The CDR3 has 15 amino acids. Unmatched junction bases numbered 10, after V lost 6 bases and J lost 4 bases. The CDR3 reads CASSLETGGRYEQYF. The CDR3 region has the DNA TGTGCCAGCAGCTTAGAGACAGGGGGAAGGTACGAGCAGTACTTC.

V is TRBV5-4 and J is TRBJ2-2; 8 bases match TRBD1. Looked up from germline, CDR1 is SGHNT and CDR2 is YYREEE (reference sequence). The V and J ends lost 3 bases and 7 bases, in that order; junction bases with no gene match: 5. The CDR3 covers 14 residues. CDR3 bases: TGTGCCAGCAGCTCGCAGGGGGCGGGCGGGGAGCTGTTTTTT. Translated: CASSSQGAGGELFF.

The genes are TRBV9 and TRBJ2-7; 9 bases match TRBD2. The CDR3 is 16 residues long. V was clipped by 0 bases and J by 5 bases; unmatched bases: 9. The V gene's germline CDR1 is SGDLS and CDR2 YYNGEE. The CDR3 DNA reads TGTGCCAGCAGCGTAGCTGAACGACTAGCGGAGAACGAGCAGTACTTC. Protein product: CASSVAERLAENEQYF.

The chain recombines TRBV6-5 with TRBJ1-1; TRBD1 matches 8 bases. The CDR3 extends over 14 amino acids. V was pared by 4 bases and J by 0 bases, with 1 base of the junction left unmatched. Germline CDR1 MNHEY, CDR2 SVGAGI. The CDR3, as DNA: TGTGCCAGCAGTTTCAGGGGGCTGAACACTGAAGCTTTCTTT. This codes for CASSFRGLNTEAFF.

V is TRBV7-9 and J is TRBJ1-2; D is ambiguous. Per the germline V gene, CDR1 is SEHNR and CDR2 is FQNEAQ (reference sequence). The length of the CDR3 is 11 residues. The V and J ends lost 5 bases and 8 bases respectively, with 9 bases between them. The CDR3 is CASSPEVGYTF. In DNA form, the CDR3 reads TGTGCCAGCAGCCCGGAGGTGGGCTACACCTTC.

Only a few counts were recorded for this clone. The V call is TRBV7-3, the J call TRBJ2-7; TRBD1 might be the D (5 bases). CDR1 is SGHTA, CDR2 FQGTGA, per germline. CDR3 size: 15 residues. Trimming stripped 0 bases from V and 2 bases from J, with 11 bases between. CDR3 loop: CASSLTGQGAYEQYF. The CDR3 bases are TGTGCCAGCAGCTTAACGGGGCAGGGTGCCTACGAGCAGTACTTC.

The chain has TRBV27 and TRBJ2-3; no clear D gene. CDR3 length: 13 amino acids. The germline V and J ends were trimmed by 7 bases and 2 bases, with 10 bases remaining between them. Germline V gene data show CDR1 as MNHEY and CDR2 as SMNVEV (reference sequence). The CDR3, as DNA: TGTGCCAGCATGGTGGCCAACACAGATACGCAGTATTTT. Translation gives CASMVANTDTQYF.